These T cell receptor beta chains were read from a single sample in a study of blood T cell repertoires in COVID-19. Sequencing used immunoSEQ multiplex PCR; TCRdb keeps in-frame clones, though not all of them. Of 120,000 to 150,000 clones in the sample, over 75% are singletons; the top ten hold 2.5% to 3%. Sequenced sample: peripheral blood. The receptor source for this set is a man aged 45-65 years with acute or convalescent COVID-19. The CDR3 runs from the conserved cysteine through the conserved F or W. Each record gives: clone size, V gene, D gene, J gene, CDR3 protein, CDR3 DNA. The D gene is left open where the match is weak. Expanded clones get a size class; other rows say once, few or many, or leave the size out.

.	TRBV19	.	TRBJ1-5	CASTVGRWNQPQHF	TGTGCCAGTACGGTGGGGAGGTGGAATCAGCCCCAGCATTTT
.	TRBV19	TRBD1	TRBJ1-3	CASLQGSSGNTIYF	TGTGCCAGTTTACAGGGGAGCTCTGGAAACACCATATATTTT
.	TRBV6-5	.	TRBJ2-2	CASSIQLNTGELFF	TGTGCCAGCAGTATACAGCTGAACACCGGGGAGCTGTTTTTT
.	TRBV25-1	TRBD1	TRBJ1-2	CASSRTGGNYGYTF	TGTGCCAGCAGTCGGACAGGGGGGAACTATGGCTACACCTTC
.	TRBV19	TRBD2	TRBJ2-1	CASSIPTSGPYNEQFF	TGTGCCAGTAGTATACCGACTAGCGGGCCTTACAATGAGCAGTTCTTC
.	TRBV6-5	TRBD1	TRBJ1-2	CASSYTRQGSNGYTF	TGTGCCAGCAGTTACACAAGACAGGGCTCTAATGGCTACACCTTC
.	TRBV10-3	TRBD2	TRBJ2-7	CAISPGLADEQYF	TGTGCCATCAGTCCGGGACTAGCGGACGAGCAGTACTTC
.	TRBV6-1	.	TRBJ1-1	CASSKSGFNTEAFF	TGTGCCAGCAGTAAATCAGGATTCAACACTGAAGCTTTCTTT
.	TRBV20-1	.	TRBJ1-1	CSASGAGSNTEAFF	TGCAGTGCTAGTGGGGCAGGGTCGAACACTGAAGCTTTCTTT
few	TRBV28	.	TRBJ1-2	CASSLERQRANYGYTF	TGTGCCAGCAGTTTGGAGCGGCAGCGAGCTAACTATGGCTACACCTTC
.	TRBV27	.	TRBJ2-6	CASSLVFGANVLTF	TGTGCCAGCAGTTTAGTCTTTGGGGCCAACGTCCTGACTTTC
.	TRBV12-3/TRBV12-4	.	TRBJ1-5	CASSGQSNQPQHF	TGTGCCAGCAGCGGACAGAGCAATCAGCCCCAGCATTTT
.	TRBV4-1	TRBD1	TRBJ1-1	CASSPTLITGGTEAFF	TGCGCCAGCAGCCCGACCTTAATTACAGGGGGAACCGAAGCTTTCTTT
.	TRBV5-1	TRBD1	TRBJ2-1	CASTLKKTGVYNEQFF	TGCGCCAGCACTCTCAAAAAGACAGGGGTCTACAATGAGCAGTTCTTC
few	TRBV3-1/TRBV3-2	.	TRBJ1-2	CASSQDRLVNYGYTF	TGTGCCAGCAGCCAAGACCGACTGGTTAACTATGGCTACACCTTC
.	TRBV29-1	.	TRBJ2-6	CSAVSGMRAGANVLTF	TGCAGCGCCGTGTCGGGTATGCGGGCTGGGGCCAACGTCCTGACTTTC
.	TRBV30	TRBD1	TRBJ2-7	CAWSLTGGREQYF	TGTGCCTGGAGTCTTACAGGGGGCCGCGAGCAGTACTTC
.	TRBV11-2	.	TRBJ2-2	CASSRGGRNTGELFF	TGTGCCAGCAGTAGGGGGGGCCGGAACACCGGGGAGCTGTTTTTT
.	TRBV18	TRBD1	TRBJ2-7	CASSPSAGGSGEQYF	TGTGCCAGCTCACCCTCGGCAGGGGGCTCGGGCGAGCAGTACTTC
.	TRBV19	TRBD2	TRBJ2-1	CASSIKAGIGDEQFF	TGTGCCAGTAGTATAAAAGCGGGAATCGGCGATGAGCAGTTCTTC
.	TRBV5-1	.	TRBJ1-1	CASSRDIGQGNTEAFF	TGCGCCAGCAGCAGGGATATAGGGCAGGGGAACACTGAAGCTTTCTTT
.	TRBV29-1	.	TRBJ2-7	CSVGRNYEQYF	TGCAGCGTTGGCAGGAACTACGAGCAGTACTTC
.	TRBV11-3	.	TRBJ1-4	CASSSFGGEKLFF	TGTGCCAGCAGCTCGTTCGGAGGGGAAAAACTGTTTTTT
.	TRBV5-4	.	TRBJ2-1	CASSPEGGHYNEQFF	TGTGCCAGCAGCCCGGAAGGGGGTCACTACAATGAGCAGTTCTTC